The source of this T cell receptor beta chain is a study of blood T cells in healthy people across ages. General study results and limits: Higher diversity, along with more naive CD4+ cells, distinguished long-lived donors from aged donors. The fall in TCR beta diversity per million T cells was roughly linear with age.

Combining a sample-barcoded 5' primer with a J-beta primer mix, a second PCR ran for 7 to 11 cycles. TCRdb ran MiXCR on the 5' RACE reads and lists one entry per CDR3 protein. The data show about 930,000 distinct CDR3 sequences, about 27% seen once. Per the germline V gene, CDR1 is SGHDT and CDR2 is YYEEEE. The CDR3 is 16 amino acids. Germline trimming cut 0 bases from V and 7 bases from J; bases unmatched to any gene: 6. Of note for this clonotype: Its antigen remains unidentified.

The sample was also reused in another study, on T cells of mothers and their children. This second report adds: Reverse transcription into cDNA received all extracted RNA, at around 1.4 ug per 15 ul.

The source is a woman aged 40 to 50 in good health. The sample taken for sequencing was blood. The rearrangement joins TRBV5-6 to TRBJ2-1, with TRBD2 identical over 11 bases. The CDR3 sequence: CASSLAHSGGGNEQFF. The CDR3, as DNA: TGTGCCAGCAGCTTGGCACATAGCGGGGGGGGAAATGAGCAGTTCTTC.